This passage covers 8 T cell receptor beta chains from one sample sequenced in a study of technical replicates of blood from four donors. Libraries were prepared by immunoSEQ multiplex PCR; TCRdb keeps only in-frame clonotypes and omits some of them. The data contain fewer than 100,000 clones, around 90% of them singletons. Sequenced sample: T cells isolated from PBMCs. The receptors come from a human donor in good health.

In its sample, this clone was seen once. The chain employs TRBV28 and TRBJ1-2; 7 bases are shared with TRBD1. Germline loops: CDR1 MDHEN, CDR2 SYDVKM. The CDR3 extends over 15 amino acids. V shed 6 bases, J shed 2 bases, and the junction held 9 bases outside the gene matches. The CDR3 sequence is CASSSGQASNYGYTF. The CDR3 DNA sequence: TGTGCCAGCAGCAGCGGACAGGCGTCAAACTATGGCTACACCTTC.

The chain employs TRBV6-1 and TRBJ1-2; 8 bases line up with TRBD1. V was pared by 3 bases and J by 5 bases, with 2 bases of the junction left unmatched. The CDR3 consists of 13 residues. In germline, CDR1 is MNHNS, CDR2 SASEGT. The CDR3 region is CASSEGQAYGYTF. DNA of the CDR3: TGTGCCAGCAGTGAGGGACAGGCGTATGGCTACACCTTC.

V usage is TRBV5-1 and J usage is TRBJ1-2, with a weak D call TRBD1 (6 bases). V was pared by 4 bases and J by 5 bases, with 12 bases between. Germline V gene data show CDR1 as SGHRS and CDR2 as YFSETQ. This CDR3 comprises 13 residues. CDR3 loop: CASSLRQDYGYTF. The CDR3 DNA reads TGCGCCAGCAGCCTCCGACAGGATTATGGCTACACCTTC.

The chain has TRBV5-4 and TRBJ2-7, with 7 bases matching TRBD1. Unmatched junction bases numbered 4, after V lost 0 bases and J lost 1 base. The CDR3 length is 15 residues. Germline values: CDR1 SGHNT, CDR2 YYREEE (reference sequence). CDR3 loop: CASSLARGNSYEQYF. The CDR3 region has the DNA TGTGCCAGCAGCTTGGCCAGGGGGAATTCCTACGAGCAGTACTTC.

The CDR3, as DNA: TGTGCCAGCAGTTTAGCGGGAGAAGTCTACGAGCAGTACTTC. This codes for CASSLAGEVYEQYF. The V gene is TRBV28, the J gene TRBJ2-7; 7 nucleotides agree with TRBD2. The J segment lost 3 bases and the V segment lost 2 bases, leaving 4 bases of the junction unmatched. The germline CDR1 and CDR2 sequences are MDHEN and SYDVKM. The CDR3 is 14 residues long.

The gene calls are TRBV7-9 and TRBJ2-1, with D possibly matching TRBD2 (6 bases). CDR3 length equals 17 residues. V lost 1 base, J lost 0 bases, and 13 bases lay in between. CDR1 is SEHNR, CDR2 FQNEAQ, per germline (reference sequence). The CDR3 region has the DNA TGTGCCAGCAGCTTAGTCGATGGGGGGATCTCCTACAATGAGCAGTTCTTC. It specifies CASSLVDGGISYNEQFF.

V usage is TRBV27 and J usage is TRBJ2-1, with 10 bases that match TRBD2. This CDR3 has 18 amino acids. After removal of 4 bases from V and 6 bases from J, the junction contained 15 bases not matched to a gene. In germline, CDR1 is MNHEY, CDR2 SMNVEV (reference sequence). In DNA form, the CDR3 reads TGTGCCAGCAGTTCGCTTTCCTCGTCTAGCGGGAGAAGCAATGAGCAGTTCTTC. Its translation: CASSSLSSSSGRSNEQFF.

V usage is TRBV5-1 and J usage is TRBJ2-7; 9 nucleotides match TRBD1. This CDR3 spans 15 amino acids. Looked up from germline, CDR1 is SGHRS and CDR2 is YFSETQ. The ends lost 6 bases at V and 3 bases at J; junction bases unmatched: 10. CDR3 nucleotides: TGCGCCAGCAAAGCCATGAGGACAGGGGTCTACGAGCAGTACTTC. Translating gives CASKAMRTGVYEQYF. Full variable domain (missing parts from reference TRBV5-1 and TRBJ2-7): KAGVTQTPRYLIKTRGQQVTLSCSPISGHRSVSWYQQTPGQGLQFLFEYFSETQRNKGNFPGRFSGRQFSNSRSEMNVSTLELGDSALYLCASKAMRTGVYEQYFGPGTRLTVT.